The entry below describes one TCR beta chain. This CDR3 has 14 amino acids. Germline CDR1 reads MNHEY; CDR2 reads SMNVEV (reference sequence). Trimming cost V 3 bases and J 6 bases, with 15 bases left between them. This sample was included in a study of blood T cell repertoires in COVID-19. Measured with immunoSEQ multiplex PCR; TCRdb has only the in-frame clones, and not every one. This sample has about 500,000 clones, with 89% found just once. The sequenced material came from peripheral blood. The chain combines TRBV27 with TRBJ2-7, with TRBD1 as a possible D gene (5 bases). This TCR came from a man aged 18-30 years with COVID-19, enrolled during active disease. The CDR3 protein is CASSFQSGSAEQYF. Here the CDR3 DNA reads TGTGCCAGCAGTTTTCAGTCAGGGTCCGCCGAGCAGTACTTC.